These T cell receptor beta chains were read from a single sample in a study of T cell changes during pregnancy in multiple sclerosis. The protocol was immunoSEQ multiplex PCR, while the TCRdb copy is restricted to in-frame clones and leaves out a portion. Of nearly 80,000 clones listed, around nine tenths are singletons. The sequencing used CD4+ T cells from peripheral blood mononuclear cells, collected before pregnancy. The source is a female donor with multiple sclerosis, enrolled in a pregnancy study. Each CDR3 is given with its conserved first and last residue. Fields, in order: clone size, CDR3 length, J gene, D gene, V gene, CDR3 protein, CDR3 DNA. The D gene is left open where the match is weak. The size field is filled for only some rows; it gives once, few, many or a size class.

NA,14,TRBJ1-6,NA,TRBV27,CASTPAGVGSPLHF,TGTGCCAGCACCCCCGCGGGTGTGGGCTCACCCCTCCACTTT
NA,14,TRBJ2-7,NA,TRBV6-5,CASSDAGTPYEQYF,TGTGCCAGCAGTGATGCGGGGACCCCCTACGAGCAGTACTTC
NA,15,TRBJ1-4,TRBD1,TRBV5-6,CASSSSGTVLQKLFF,TGTGCCAGCAGCTCCTCCGGGACAGTCCTCCAAAAACTGTTTTTT
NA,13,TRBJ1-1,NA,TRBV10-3,CAISGSVNTEAFF,TGTGCCATCAGTGGTTCAGTGAACACTGAAGCTTTCTTT
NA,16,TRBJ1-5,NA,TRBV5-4,CASSPLGRNFNQPQHF,TGTGCCAGCAGCCCCCTGGGGCGGAACTTCAATCAGCCCCAGCATTTT
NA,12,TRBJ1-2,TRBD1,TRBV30,CAQTGGGYGYTF,TGTGCCCAGACAGGGGGGGGCTATGGCTACACCTTC
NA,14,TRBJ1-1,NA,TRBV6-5,CASSSRTGNTEAFF,TGTGCCAGCAGTTCCCGAACCGGGAACACTGAAGCTTTCTTT
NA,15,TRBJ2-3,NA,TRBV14,CASSARGRSYDTQYF,TGTGCCAGCAGCGCCAGGGGACGGAGCTACGATACGCAGTATTTT
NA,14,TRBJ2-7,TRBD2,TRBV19,CASKSTGTTYEQYF,TGTGCCAGTAAATCCACCGGGACTACCTACGAGCAGTACTTC
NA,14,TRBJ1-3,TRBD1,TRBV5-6,CASNRDRGGNTIYF,TGTGCCAGTAACCGGGACAGGGGAGGAAACACCATATATTTT
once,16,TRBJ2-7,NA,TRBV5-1,CASSPRNPGKFSEQYF,TGCGCCAGCAGCCCCCGCAACCCGGGGAAATTCTCCGAGCAGTACTTC
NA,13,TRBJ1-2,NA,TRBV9,CASSVTGFYGYTF,TGTGCCAGCAGCGTGACAGGCTTCTATGGCTACACCTTC
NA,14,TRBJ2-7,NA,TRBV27,CASSYRGVSYEQYF,TGTGCCAGCAGCTACCGCGGGGTCTCCTACGAGCAGTACTTC
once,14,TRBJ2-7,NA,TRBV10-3,CAISSNGGSYEQYF,TGTGCCATCAGTTCGAACGGAGGCTCCTACGAGCAGTACTTC
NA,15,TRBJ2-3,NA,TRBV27,CASSLPPPGVGAQYF,TGTGCCAGCAGTTTACCCCCCCCGGGGGTCGGCGCGCAGTATTTT
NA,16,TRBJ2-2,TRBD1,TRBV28,CASIAEQGGVTGELFF,TGTGCCAGCATCGCCGAACAGGGGGGTGTCACCGGGGAGCTGTTTTTT
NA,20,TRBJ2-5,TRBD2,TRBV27,CASSLQKEPGAGGPGETQYF,TGTGCCAGCAGTTTACAAAAAGAACCTGGAGCGGGGGGGCCTGGGGAGACCCAGTACTTC
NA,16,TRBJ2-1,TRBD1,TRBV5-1,CASSLEGDRGWNEQFF,TGCGCCAGCAGCTTGGAAGGGGACAGGGGTTGGAATGAGCAGTTCTTC
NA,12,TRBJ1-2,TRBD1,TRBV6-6,CASRVQGDGYTF,TGTGCCAGCAGAGTCCAGGGGGATGGCTACACCTTC
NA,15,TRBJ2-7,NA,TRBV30,CAWSVGFRVGGEQYF,TGTGCCTGGAGTGTAGGCTTCCGGGTGGGAGGCGAGCAGTACTTC
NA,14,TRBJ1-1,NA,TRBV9,CASSVDSMNTEAFF,TGTGCCAGCAGCGTAGACAGTATGAACACTGAAGCTTTCTTT
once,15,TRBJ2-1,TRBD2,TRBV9,CASSVGREGPREQFF,TGTGCCAGCAGCGTAGGGCGGGAGGGCCCCCGTGAGCAGTTCTTC
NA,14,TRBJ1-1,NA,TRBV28,CASSLIVQGTEAFF,TGTGCCAGCAGTTTAATAGTTCAGGGAACTGAAGCTTTCTTT
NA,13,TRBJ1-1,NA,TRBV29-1,CSVLGGGNTEAFF,TGCAGCGTCCTGGGAGGAGGGAACACTGAAGCTTTCTTT